The rows below give T cell receptor beta chains drawn from one sample of a study of blood T cell repertoires in COVID-19. Sequencing used immunoSEQ multiplex PCR; TCRdb keeps in-frame clones, though not all of them. Counted here are about 140,000 clones, approximately 84% occurring once; the ten biggest clones make up around 3.2%. Sample: PBMCs or T cells enriched from blood (not recorded which). These receptors originate from a woman between 50 and 59 years old with acute COVID-19. Each CDR3 is given with its conserved first and last residue. Each record gives: clone size, J gene, V gene, D gene, CDR3 protein. The D gene is left open where the match is weak. Not all rows give a size; the values are once, few, many and, for expanded clones, a class.

-	TRBJ1-2	TRBV12-3/TRBV12-4	TRBD1	CATSRGDRDVYTF
few	TRBJ2-3	TRBV7-3	TRBD2	CASSLTGTSGSGRDTQYF
-	TRBJ1-5	TRBV28	-	CASSFVRGGNQPQHF
-	TRBJ2-5	TRBV19	-	CASRGSETRRETQYF
-	TRBJ1-1	TRBV25-1	-	CASSDLFLDIHTEAFF
-	TRBJ2-1	TRBV27	TRBD2	CASSFRAGNYNEQFF
-	TRBJ1-4	TRBV27	TRBD1	CASKRGDSLATNEKLFF
-	TRBJ2-5	TRBV6-1	-	CASSEEGRVLYF
-	TRBJ2-7	TRBV6-2/TRBV6-3	TRBD2	CASSDPAGRDYEQYF
-	TRBJ2-7	TRBV5-1	TRBD2	CASRPTSGSREQYF
once	TRBJ2-7	TRBV29-1	-	CSVGESGGPYEQYF
-	TRBJ2-3	TRBV3-1/TRBV3-2	-	CASSQVLSDTQYF